Listed below are T cell receptor beta chains from one sample, sequenced in a study of blood T cell repertoires in COVID-19. Assay used: immunoSEQ multiplex PCR; TCRdb lists only in-frame clones, some missing. Of approximately 82,000 clones listed, around 84% are singletons. The specimen sequenced was peripheral blood. The source of these receptors is a woman aged 70-85 years with acute or convalescent COVID-19. The CDR3 runs from the conserved cysteine through the conserved F or W. A D gene is named only where the DNA matches it firmly. Size values are once, few and many counts, or a class for expanded clones, and some rows have none.

v_gene	abundance	d_gene	len	j_gene	CDR3aa	CDR3nt
TRBV23-1	.	TRBD1	19	TRBJ1-1	CASSRREQGFSPVNTEAFF	TGCGCCAGCAGCCGCCGAGAACAGGGGTTCAGTCCGGTGAACACTGAAGCTTTCTTT
TRBV21-1	.	.	16	TRBJ1-4	CANVKTEGEGNEKLFF	TGTGCCAACGTCAAAACGGAGGGGGAGGGGAATGAAAAACTGTTTTTT
TRBV5-4	.	.	18	TRBJ1-1	CASSREQVIDSLNTEAFF	TGTGCCAGCAGCCGTGAACAGGTCATAGACAGTCTGAACACTGAAGCTTTCTTT
TRBV12-3/TRBV12-4	.	.	13	TRBJ2-7	CASSTLGAYEQYF	TGTGCCAGCAGTACTCTGGGCGCCTACGAGCAGTACTTC
TRBV5-5	.	TRBD2	14	TRBJ2-7	CASSLRAGVYEQYF	TGTGCCAGCAGCTTAAGGGCGGGAGTCTACGAGCAGTACTTC
TRBV5-1	.	.	15	TRBJ1-6	CASSYIDRRNSPLHF	TGCGCCAGCAGCTACATCGACAGGCGTAATTCACCCCTCCACTTT
TRBV7-9	.	.	14	TRBJ2-4	CASSASGGYNIQYF	TGTGCCAGCAGCGCATCTGGGGGGTACAACATTCAGTACTTC
TRBV10-2	few	.	15	TRBJ2-1	CASSELWGRHNEQFF	TGCGCCAGCAGTGAGCTTTGGGGGCGGCACAATGAGCAGTTCTTC
TRBV5-4	.	TRBD1	14	TRBJ1-5	CASSSRGSNQPQHF	TGTGCCAGCAGCTCCAGGGGGAGCAATCAGCCCCAGCATTTT
TRBV5-1	.	.	16	TRBJ1-2	CASSLDVTQGTYGYTF	TGCGCCAGCAGCTTGGACGTAACGCAGGGGACATATGGCTACACCTTC
TRBV19	.	TRBD1	16	TRBJ1-4	CASSPETGTGNEKLFF	TGTGCCAGTAGTCCTGAGACCGGGACAGGTAATGAAAAACTGTTTTTT
TRBV5-4	.	.	13	TRBJ2-2	CASQRSNTGELFF	TGTGCCAGCCAGAGGTCGAACACCGGGGAGCTGTTTTTT
TRBV25-1	.	.	17	TRBJ2-2	CASSPNGGKGFTGELFF	TGTGCCAGCAGCCCTAACGGGGGAAAGGGGTTCACCGGGGAGCTGTTTTTT
TRBV7-8	.	.	13	TRBJ2-1	CASSLDRNDEQFF	TGTGCCAGCAGCCTTGACAGGAACGATGAGCAGTTCTTC
TRBV19	.	TRBD1	15	TRBJ1-5	CASSETTGNNQPQHF	TGTGCCAGTAGTGAGACGACAGGGAACAATCAGCCCCAGCATTTT
TRBV7-2	.	.	14	TRBJ1-2	CASSPWTVRYGYTF	TGTGCCAGCAGCCCGTGGACAGTTAGATATGGCTACACCTTC
TRBV6-4	.	.	13	TRBJ1-5	CASSVEEDQPQHF	TGTGCCAGCAGTGTCGAGGAAGATCAGCCCCAGCATTTT
TRBV12-3/TRBV12-4	.	.	11	TRBJ2-7	CASSPAYEQYF	TGTGCCAGCAGCCCTGCCTACGAGCAGTACTTC
TRBV7-6	.	TRBD1	16	TRBJ2-5	CASSLAFGDRAETQYF	TGTGCCAGCAGCTTAGCGTTTGGGGACAGGGCAGAGACCCAGTACTTC
TRBV7-3	once	.	15	TRBJ2-2	CASSRAGLNTGELFF	TGTGCCAGCAGCAGGGCGGGACTGAACACCGGGGAGCTGTTTTTT
TRBV7-9	.	.	10	TRBJ2-1	CASGLNEQFF	TGTGCCAGCGGACTCAATGAGCAGTTCTTC
TRBV24-1	.	TRBD1	16	TRBJ2-1	CATSDNTGTGLNEQFF	TGTGCCACCAGTGACAATACCGGGACAGGGTTAAATGAGCAGTTCTTC
TRBV29-1	.	TRBD2	14	TRBJ2-1	CSVLSGNSYNEQFF	TGCAGCGTCTTAAGCGGGAACTCCTACAATGAGCAGTTCTTC
TRBV29-1	.	TRBD1	16	TRBJ2-2	CSVLFSGTGYTGELFF	TGCAGCGTTTTATTCTCCGGGACAGGGTACACCGGGGAGCTGTTTTTT
TRBV29-1	.	TRBD2	14	TRBJ2-1	CSVDLAGSLGEQFF	TGCAGCGTTGACCTAGCGGGGTCCTTGGGTGAGCAGTTCTTC
TRBV27	.	.	15	TRBJ1-4	CARIIRGFLWEKLFF	TGTGCCAGGATAATAAGGGGGTTTTTATGGGAAAAACTGTTTTTT
TRBV7-9	.	.	16	TRBJ1-1	CASSLSRQTPNTEAFF	TGTGCCAGCAGCTTATCCCGGCAGACACCGAACACTGAAGCTTTCTTT
TRBV27	once	TRBD1	13	TRBJ2-7	CATQGQGRYEQYF	TGTGCCACCCAGGGACAGGGACGCTACGAGCAGTACTTC
TRBV15	.	TRBD1	15	TRBJ1-6	CATSRDRQGNSPLHF	TGTGCCACCAGCAGAGATAGACAGGGGAATTCACCCCTCCACTTT
TRBV28	.	TRBD2	16	TRBJ2-1	CASSSPAASGDNEQFF	TGTGCCAGCAGTTCCCCAGCGGCTAGCGGGGACAATGAGCAGTTCTTC
TRBV7-9	.	.	15	TRBJ1-1	CASSLGTRAGTEAFF	TGTGCCAGCAGCTTAGGGACCAGGGCCGGCACTGAAGCTTTCTTT
TRBV7-9	.	.	17	TRBJ2-3	CASSLFLSFTGSDTQYF	TGTGCCAGCAGCTTGTTTTTATCGTTTACGGGAAGCGATACGCAGTATTTT
TRBV18	once	TRBD1	15	TRBJ2-1	CASSPSGGTYNEQFF	TGTGCCAGCTCACCATCAGGGGGCACCTACAATGAGCAGTTCTTC
TRBV7-9	.	.	15	TRBJ1-4	CASGRPQGRGEKLFF	TGTGCCAGCGGCAGACCGCAGGGTAGGGGTGAAAAACTGTTTTTT
TRBV27	.	.	13	TRBJ1-2	CASSLDSIAGYTF	TGTGCCAGCAGTTTGGACAGTATTGCTGGCTACACCTTC
TRBV3-1/TRBV3-2	once	.	14	TRBJ1-5	CASSPRRAGQPQHF	TGTGCCAGCAGCCCACGCAGGGCCGGTCAGCCCCAGCATTTT
TRBV5-1	.	TRBD2	15	TRBJ2-2	CASSFTSGSTGELFF	TGCGCCAGCAGCTTTACTAGCGGGAGTACCGGGGAGCTGTTTTTT
TRBV29-1	.	TRBD1	14	TRBJ2-3	CSVSQGQARDTQYF	TGCAGCGTCTCACAAGGACAGGCGAGGGATACGCAGTATTTT
TRBV4-2	.	TRBD2	22	TRBJ2-7	CASSQETTPPAGGKTFSYEQYF	TGTGCCAGCAGCCAAGAGACGACCCCCCCGGCGGGAGGTAAAACGTTCTCCTACGAGCAGTACTTC